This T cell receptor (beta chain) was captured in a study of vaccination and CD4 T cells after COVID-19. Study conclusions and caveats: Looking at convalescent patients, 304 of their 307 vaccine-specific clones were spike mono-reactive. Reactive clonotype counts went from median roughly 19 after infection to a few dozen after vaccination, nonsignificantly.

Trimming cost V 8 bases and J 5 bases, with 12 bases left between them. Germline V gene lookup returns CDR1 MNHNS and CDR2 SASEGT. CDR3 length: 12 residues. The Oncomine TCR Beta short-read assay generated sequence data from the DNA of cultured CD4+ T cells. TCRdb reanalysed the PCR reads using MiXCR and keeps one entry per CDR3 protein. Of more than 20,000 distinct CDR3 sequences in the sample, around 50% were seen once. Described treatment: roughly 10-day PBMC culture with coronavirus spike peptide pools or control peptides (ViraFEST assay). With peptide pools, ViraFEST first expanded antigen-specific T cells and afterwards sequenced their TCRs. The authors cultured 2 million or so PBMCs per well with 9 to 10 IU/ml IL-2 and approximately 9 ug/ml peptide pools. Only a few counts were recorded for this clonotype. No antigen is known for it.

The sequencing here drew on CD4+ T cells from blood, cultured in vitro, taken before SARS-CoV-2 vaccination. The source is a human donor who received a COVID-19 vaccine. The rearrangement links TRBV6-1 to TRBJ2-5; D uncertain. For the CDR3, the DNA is TGTGCCAGCGGGGTGCGAAGGGAGACCCAGTACTTC. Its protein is CASGVRRETQYF.